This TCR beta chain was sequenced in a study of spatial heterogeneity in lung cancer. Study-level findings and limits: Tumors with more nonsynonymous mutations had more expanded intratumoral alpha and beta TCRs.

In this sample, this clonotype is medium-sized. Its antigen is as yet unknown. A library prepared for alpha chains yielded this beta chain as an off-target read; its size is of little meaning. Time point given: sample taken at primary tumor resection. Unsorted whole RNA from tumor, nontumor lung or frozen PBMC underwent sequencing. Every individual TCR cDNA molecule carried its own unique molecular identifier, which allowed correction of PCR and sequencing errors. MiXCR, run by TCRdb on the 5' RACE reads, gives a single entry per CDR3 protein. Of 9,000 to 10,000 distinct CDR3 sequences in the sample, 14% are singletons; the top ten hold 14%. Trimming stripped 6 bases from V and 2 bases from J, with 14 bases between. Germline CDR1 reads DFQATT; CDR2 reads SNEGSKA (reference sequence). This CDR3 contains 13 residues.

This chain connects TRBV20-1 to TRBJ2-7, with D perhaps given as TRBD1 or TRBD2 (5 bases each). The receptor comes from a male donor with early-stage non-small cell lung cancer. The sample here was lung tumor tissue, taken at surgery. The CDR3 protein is CSATRDGPYEQYF. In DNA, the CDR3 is TGCAGTGCCACCCGGGACGGCCCCTACGAGCAGTACTTC.